This T cell receptor (beta chain) was captured by sequencing in a study of low-dose radiotherapy and immunotherapy resistance in tumors. At the level of the study: At a dose of 200 mg/m2, intravenous cyclophosphamide was given every two weeks, one day before radiation and immunotherapy.

Germline lookup yields CDR1 SGHRS and CDR2 YFSETQ. J lost 1 base, V lost 2 bases, and 7 bases had no gene match. This CDR3 has 17 residues. Gene-specific TRAV and TRBV primers were used for first-strand cDNA, covering alpha and beta chains. The PCR that amplified TCRs ran for approximately 18 cycles, relying on a constant-region primer and a V-primer adapter. TCRdb reprocessed the reads with MiXCR, giving one entry per CDR3 protein. The sample consists of fewer than 50,000 distinct CDR3 sequences, 20% to 30% of them appearing once. This clonotype was counted many times. This sample's time point: after trial treatment. The treatment: LDRT plus nivolumab, ipilimumab, low-dose cyclophosphamide and aspirin (RACIN trial).

The clonotype comes from a male donor with prostate cancer. V usage is TRBV5-1 and J usage is TRBJ2-2; 8 bases map to TRBD1. The source was PBMCs, collected after low-dose radiotherapy plus immunotherapy. CDR3 nucleotides: TGCGCCAGCAGCTTCCCGGCGGGGACAGGGAACACCGGGGAGCTGTTTTTT. This encodes CASSFPAGTGNTGELFF.